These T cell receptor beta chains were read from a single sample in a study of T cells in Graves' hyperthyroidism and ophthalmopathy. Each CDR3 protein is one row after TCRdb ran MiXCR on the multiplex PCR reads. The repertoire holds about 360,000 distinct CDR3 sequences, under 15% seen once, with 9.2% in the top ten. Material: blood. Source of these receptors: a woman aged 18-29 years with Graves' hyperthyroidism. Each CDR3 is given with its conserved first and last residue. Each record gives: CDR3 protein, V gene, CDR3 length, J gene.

CDR3 protein: CASSPTGAPSYEQYF
V gene: TRBV28
CDR3 length: 15
J gene: TRBJ2-7

CDR3 protein: CASSPMTEQETQYF
V gene: TRBV27
CDR3 length: 14
J gene: TRBJ2-5

CDR3 protein: CSATLAGARNEQFF
V gene: TRBV20-1
CDR3 length: 14
J gene: TRBJ2-1

CDR3 protein: CALSTGGNYEQYF
V gene: TRBV5-4
CDR3 length: 13
J gene: TRBJ2-7

CDR3 protein: CASSLPLRRNEQFF
V gene: TRBV7-2
CDR3 length: 14
J gene: TRBJ2-1

CDR3 protein: CASSFRGTGGTYPSF
V gene: TRBV6-1
CDR3 length: 15
J gene: TRBJ1-2

CDR3 protein: CASSSTGTEHTEAFF
V gene: TRBV5-1
CDR3 length: 15
J gene: TRBJ1-1

CDR3 protein: CASSRETSGGADEQFF
V gene: TRBV5-1
CDR3 length: 16
J gene: TRBJ2-1

CDR3 protein: CATSTGSNEKLFF
V gene: TRBV15
CDR3 length: 13
J gene: TRBJ1-4

CDR3 protein: CACGEDTQYF
V gene: TRBV30
CDR3 length: 10
J gene: TRBJ2-3

CDR3 protein: CASSSLGGSDATNEKLFF
V gene: TRBV13
CDR3 length: 18
J gene: TRBJ1-4

CDR3 protein: CASRSTGVSNQPQHF
V gene: TRBV2
CDR3 length: 15
J gene: TRBJ1-5

CDR3 protein: CASSYTASTDTQYF
V gene: TRBV6-5
CDR3 length: 14
J gene: TRBJ2-3

CDR3 protein: CASGLGRGGEQFF
V gene: TRBV12-5
CDR3 length: 13
J gene: TRBJ2-1

CDR3 protein: CASSLGLGSEGDTQYF
V gene: TRBV11-2
CDR3 length: 16
J gene: TRBJ2-3

CDR3 protein: CASITDAAPYEQYF
V gene: TRBV25-1
CDR3 length: 14
J gene: TRBJ2-7

CDR3 protein: CASSPWTRGPDTQYF
V gene: TRBV7-2
CDR3 length: 15
J gene: TRBJ2-3

CDR3 protein: CASSSKMTGATRNEQFF
V gene: TRBV6-1
CDR3 length: 17
J gene: TRBJ2-1

CDR3 protein: CASSYSGYTEAFF
V gene: TRBV6-5
CDR3 length: 13
J gene: TRBJ1-1

CDR3 protein: CATHRPLTGRTEAFF
V gene: TRBV6-1
CDR3 length: 15
J gene: TRBJ1-1

CDR3 protein: CASSRGAGMIETQYF
V gene: TRBV5-1
CDR3 length: 15
J gene: TRBJ2-5

CDR3 protein: CASSLEASGGPYNEQFF
V gene: TRBV7-2
CDR3 length: 17
J gene: TRBJ2-1

CDR3 protein: CASSYGQNEETQYF
V gene: TRBV6-6
CDR3 length: 14
J gene: TRBJ2-5

CDR3 protein: CASSSTEQFF
V gene: TRBV12-3/TRBV12-4
CDR3 length: 10
J gene: TRBJ2-1

CDR3 protein: CASSEPEDEFVNTIYF
V gene: TRBV2
CDR3 length: 16
J gene: TRBJ1-3

CDR3 protein: CASSSAGQGAFGANVLTF
V gene: TRBV7-3
CDR3 length: 18
J gene: TRBJ2-6

CDR3 protein: CASSPRQGAQETQYF
V gene: TRBV18
CDR3 length: 15
J gene: TRBJ2-5

CDR3 protein: CASSLEWSSLKLFF
V gene: TRBV5-1
CDR3 length: 14
J gene: TRBJ1-4

CDR3 protein: CSALSGSTNTGELFF
V gene: TRBV20-1
CDR3 length: 15
J gene: TRBJ2-2

CDR3 protein: CASSPGTGGPYNEQFF
V gene: TRBV7-6
CDR3 length: 16
J gene: TRBJ2-1

CDR3 protein: CASSEGRYYTDTQYF
V gene: TRBV10-1
CDR3 length: 15
J gene: TRBJ2-3

CDR3 protein: CASSQKGLRGVPPLHF
V gene: TRBV14
CDR3 length: 16
J gene: TRBJ1-6

CDR3 protein: CASSPTGEEYEQYF
V gene: TRBV11-2
CDR3 length: 14
J gene: TRBJ2-7

CDR3 protein: CASSYRNQETQYF
V gene: TRBV7-7
CDR3 length: 13
J gene: TRBJ2-5

CDR3 protein: CASSLKQDNQPQHF
V gene: TRBV28
CDR3 length: 14
J gene: TRBJ1-5

CDR3 protein: CASSYPTLEAFF
V gene: TRBV6-2/TRBV6-3
CDR3 length: 12
J gene: TRBJ1-1

CDR3 protein: CASSQRQGNYGYTF
V gene: TRBV7-9
CDR3 length: 14
J gene: TRBJ1-2

CDR3 protein: CAWSVGGTNEKLFF
V gene: TRBV30
CDR3 length: 14
J gene: TRBJ1-4

CDR3 protein: CATTPSRTGSYEQYF
V gene: TRBV2
CDR3 length: 15
J gene: TRBJ2-7

CDR3 protein: CASSLGDRVNGYTF
V gene: TRBV7-2
CDR3 length: 14
J gene: TRBJ1-2

CDR3 protein: CSASQGLSDTEAFF
V gene: TRBV20-1
CDR3 length: 14
J gene: TRBJ1-1

CDR3 protein: CASSLTGDRDTQYF
V gene: TRBV28
CDR3 length: 14
J gene: TRBJ2-3

CDR3 protein: CASSPQGFNGYTF
V gene: TRBV6-1
CDR3 length: 13
J gene: TRBJ1-2

CDR3 protein: CAISEREVFGNTIYF
V gene: TRBV10-3
CDR3 length: 15
J gene: TRBJ1-3

CDR3 protein: CATSSKRSPLHF
V gene: TRBV19
CDR3 length: 12
J gene: TRBJ1-6

CDR3 protein: CSARPGNQPQHF
V gene: TRBV20-1
CDR3 length: 12
J gene: TRBJ1-5

CDR3 protein: CASSLRQGADEQYF
V gene: TRBV28
CDR3 length: 14
J gene: TRBJ2-7

CDR3 protein: CSARESPAREQYF
V gene: TRBV20-1
CDR3 length: 13
J gene: TRBJ2-7

CDR3 protein: CASSYGRQNTGELFF
V gene: TRBV6-5
CDR3 length: 15
J gene: TRBJ2-2